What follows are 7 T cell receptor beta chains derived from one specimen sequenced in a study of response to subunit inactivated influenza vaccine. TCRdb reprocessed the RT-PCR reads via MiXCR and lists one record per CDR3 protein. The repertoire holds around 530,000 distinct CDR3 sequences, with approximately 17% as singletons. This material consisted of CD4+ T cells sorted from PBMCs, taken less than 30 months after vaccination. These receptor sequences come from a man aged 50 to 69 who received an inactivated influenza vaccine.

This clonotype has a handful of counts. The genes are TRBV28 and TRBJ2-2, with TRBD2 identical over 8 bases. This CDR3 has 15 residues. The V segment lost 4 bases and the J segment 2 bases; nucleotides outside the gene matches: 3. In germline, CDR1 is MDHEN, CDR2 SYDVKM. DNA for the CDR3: TGTGCCAGCAGTTCTGCGGGAGGCAACACCGGGGAGCTGTTTTTT. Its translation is CASSSAGGNTGELFF.

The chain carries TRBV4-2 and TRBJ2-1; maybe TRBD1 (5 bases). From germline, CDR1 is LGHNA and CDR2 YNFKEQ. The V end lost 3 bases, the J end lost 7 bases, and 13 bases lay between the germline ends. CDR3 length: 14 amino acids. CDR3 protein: CASSHPGRANEQFF. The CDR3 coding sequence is TGTGCCAGCAGCCATCCTGGCAGGGCGAATGAGCAGTTCTTC.

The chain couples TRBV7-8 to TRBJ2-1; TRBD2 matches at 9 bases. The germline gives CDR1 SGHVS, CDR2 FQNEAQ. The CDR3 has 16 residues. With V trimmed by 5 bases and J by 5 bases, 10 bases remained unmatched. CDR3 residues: CASSPLGSGRNNEQFF. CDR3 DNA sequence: TGTGCCAGCAGCCCCTTAGGTAGCGGGAGAAACAATGAGCAGTTCTTC.

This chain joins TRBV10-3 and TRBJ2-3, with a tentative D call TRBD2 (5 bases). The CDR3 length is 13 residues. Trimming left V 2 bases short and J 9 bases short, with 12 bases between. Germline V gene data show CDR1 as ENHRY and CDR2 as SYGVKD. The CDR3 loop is CAISEGRPGTQYF. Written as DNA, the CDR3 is TGTGCCATCAGTGAGGGCAGGCCGGGGACGCAGTATTTT.

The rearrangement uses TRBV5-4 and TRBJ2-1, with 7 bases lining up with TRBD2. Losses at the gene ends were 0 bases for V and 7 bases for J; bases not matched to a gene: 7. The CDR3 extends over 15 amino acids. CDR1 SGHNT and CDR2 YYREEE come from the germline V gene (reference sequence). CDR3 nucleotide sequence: TGTGCCAGCAGCTTGGCGCGGGAGTTTCCTAATGAGCAGTTCTTC. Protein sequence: CASSLAREFPNEQFF.

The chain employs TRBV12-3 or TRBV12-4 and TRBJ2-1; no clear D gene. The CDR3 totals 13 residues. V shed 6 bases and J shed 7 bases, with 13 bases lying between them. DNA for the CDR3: TGTGCCAGCAGGATAACGACGGTGAATGAGCAGTTCTTC. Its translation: CASRITTVNEQFF.

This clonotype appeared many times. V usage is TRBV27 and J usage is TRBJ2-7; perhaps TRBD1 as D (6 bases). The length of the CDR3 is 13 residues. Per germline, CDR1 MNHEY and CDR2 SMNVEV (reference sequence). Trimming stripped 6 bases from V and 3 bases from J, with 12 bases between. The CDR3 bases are TGTGCCAGCAGAACGGGACACGACTACGAGCAGTACTTC. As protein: CASRTGHDYEQYF.